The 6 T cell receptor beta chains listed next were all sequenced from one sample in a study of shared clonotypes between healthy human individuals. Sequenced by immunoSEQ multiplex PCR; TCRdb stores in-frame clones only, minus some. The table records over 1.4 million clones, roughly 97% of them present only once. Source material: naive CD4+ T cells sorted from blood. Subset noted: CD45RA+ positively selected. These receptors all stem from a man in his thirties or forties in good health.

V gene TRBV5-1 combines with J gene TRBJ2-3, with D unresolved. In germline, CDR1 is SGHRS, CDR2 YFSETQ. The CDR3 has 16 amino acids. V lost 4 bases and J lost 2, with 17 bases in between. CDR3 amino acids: CASSGPTKSSTDTQYF. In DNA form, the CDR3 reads TGCGCCAGCAGCGGCCCGACAAAATCTTCCACAGATACGCAGTATTTT.

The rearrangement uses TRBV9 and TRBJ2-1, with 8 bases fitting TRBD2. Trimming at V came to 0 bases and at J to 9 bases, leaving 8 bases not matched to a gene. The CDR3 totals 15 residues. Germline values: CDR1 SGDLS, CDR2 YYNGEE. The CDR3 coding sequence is TGTGCCAGCAGCGTAGAGGAGCGGGAGATGGGTGAGCAGTTCTTC. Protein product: CASSVEEREMGEQFF.

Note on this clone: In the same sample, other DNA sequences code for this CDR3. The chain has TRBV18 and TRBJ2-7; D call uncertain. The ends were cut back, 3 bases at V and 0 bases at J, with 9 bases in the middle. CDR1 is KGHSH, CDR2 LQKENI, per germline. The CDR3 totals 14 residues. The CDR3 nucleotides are TGTGCCAGCTCACCTGCTCCGGGCTCCTACGAGCAGTACTTC. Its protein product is CASSPAPGSYEQYF.

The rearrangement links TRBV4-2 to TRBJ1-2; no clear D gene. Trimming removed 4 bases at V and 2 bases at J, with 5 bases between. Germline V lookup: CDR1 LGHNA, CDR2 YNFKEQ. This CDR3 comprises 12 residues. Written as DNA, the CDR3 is TGTGCCAGCAGCCGAGGGAACTATGGCTACACCTTC. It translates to CASSRGNYGYTF.

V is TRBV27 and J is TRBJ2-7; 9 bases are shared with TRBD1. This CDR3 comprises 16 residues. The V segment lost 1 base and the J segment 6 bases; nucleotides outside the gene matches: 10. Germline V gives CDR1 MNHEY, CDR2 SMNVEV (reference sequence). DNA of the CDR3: TGTGCCAGCAGTTTATACGGGGACAGGGAATTCAGCGAGCAGTACTTC. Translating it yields CASSLYGDREFSEQYF.

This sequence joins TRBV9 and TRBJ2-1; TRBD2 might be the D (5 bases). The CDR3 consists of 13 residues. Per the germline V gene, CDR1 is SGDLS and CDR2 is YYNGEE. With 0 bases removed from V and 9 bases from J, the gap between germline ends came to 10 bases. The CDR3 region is CASSVVGKVEQFF. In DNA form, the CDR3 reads TGTGCCAGCAGCGTAGTCGGGAAGGTTGAGCAGTTCTTC.